The source of this TCR beta chain is a study of regulatory T cells in long-lasting Graves disease. Study-wide context: Those with persistent Graves' disease had received antithyroid drugs for over 5 years with positive TSH receptor antibodies. Study conclusions and caveats: Patients with persistent disease shared 2,900 or so public clonotypes, outpacing the approximately 870 shared by new patients. What was studied was peripheral blood only, and not thyroid tissue.

Unmatched junction bases numbered 7, after V lost 2 bases and J lost 7 bases. The length of the CDR3 is 13 residues. Germline assignment: CDR1 GTSNPN and CDR2 SVGIG (reference sequence). For TCR beta, libraries came from iRepertoire HTBI primers and Arm-PCR of CDR3 regions. TCRdb recomputed calls from the multiplex PCR reads with MiXCR, one row per CDR3 protein. This table holds over 350,000 distinct CDR3 sequences, under 25% found once. Described time point: persistent/refractory GD, antithyroid drugs over 5 years with positive TRAb. PBMC RNA served as the TCR library source. It was American Thyroid Association guidelines that determined Graves' disease diagnosis. There are many counts of this clonotype. What it binds is not known.

J is TRBJ2-7 and V is TRBV30, with 8 positions matching TRBD1. Sequenced material: peripheral blood mononuclear cells (PBMCs), taken when the disease was refractory, from a patient treated with antithyroid drugs. The TCR originated in a female donor with Graves disease. The CDR3 reads CAWSFQGAGEQYF. CDR3 DNA sequence: TGTGCCTGGAGTTTTCAGGGGGCGGGTGAGCAGTACTTC.